What follows are 2 T cell receptor beta chains derived from one specimen sequenced in a study of Tregs in tolerant kidney transplant recipients (dated by TCRdb to between 2018 and 2021). What this sample's time point label stands for: blood sample drawn before combined kidney and bone marrow transplant. The library was obtained by the immunoSEQ multiplex PCR assay. TCRdb re-hosts the immuneACCESS table, in-frame sequences only. Its copies lack some clones; in the studies checked, an unresolved V gene accounts for under half of them, and the cause for the rest is not known. The sample table includes about 33,000 clones. 6.5% to 8% of the sample lies in the top ten. The sequencing used CD8+ T cells from blood, collected before the transplant. These receptors were collected from a human donor who received a combined kidney and bone marrow transplant.

A note on this clone: The CDR3 end lies 3 residues beyond the end of the read and is filled in from the germline J gene. The V gene is TRBV19, the J gene TRBJ2-1; TRBD1 matches 7 bases. Trimming cost V 10 bases and J 8 bases; bases outside gene matches: 11. Germline-derived CDR1 and CDR2 are LNHDA and SQIVND (reference sequence). The CDR3 is 13 residues long. CDR3 residues: CATRQGSIDEQFF. Partial CDR3 DNA: TGTGCCACTCGACAGGGTTCCATAGATGAG. Based on the CDR3 plus reference TRBV19 and TRBJ2-1, the full variable domain is DGGITQSPKYLFRKEGQNVTLSCEQNLNHDAMYWYRQDPGQGLRLIYYSQIVNDFQKGDIAEGYSVSREKKESFPLTVTSAQKNPTAFYLCATRQGSIDEQFFGPGTRLTVL.

On this clone: The read ends 3 residues before the CDR3 terminus; that terminus is restored from the germline J gene. This chain links TRBV7-6 with TRBJ2-1, with 7 positions matching TRBD2. CDR3 size: 15 residues. The germline gives CDR1 SGHVS, CDR2 FNYEAQ. With V trimmed by 3 bases and J by 3 bases, 5 bases remained unmatched. CDR3 DNA (partial): TGTGCCAGCAGCTTTACTAGCGCAGTCTACAATGAG. Its protein is CASSFTSAVYNE. The whole CDR3 protein reads CASSFTSAVYNEQFF.